This TCR beta chain emerged from a study of tumor-infiltrating lymphocytes in primary liver carcinoma. Study findings and constraints: Significantly greater top-250-clone fractions characterized tumors relative to blood (p = 0.039).

The germline V gene has CDR1 ENHRY and CDR2 SYGVKD. The V segment lost 5 bases and the J segment 4 bases; nucleotides outside the gene matches: 10. This CDR3 has 15 residues. Production of TCR beta cDNA used approximately 0.45 ug total RNA together with a constant-region primer. Three nested multiplex PCR rounds, a slightly modified ARM-PCR method, built the TCR beta libraries. It was with TRBV1-TRBV30 forward primers and a C-beta reverse primer that the first two PCR rounds were run, at approximately 10 cycles each. TCRdb reprocessed the multiplex PCR reads with MiXCR, giving one entry per CDR3 protein. The sample has about 100,000 distinct CDR3 sequences; around two thirds are singletons. Comments on this clonotype: What it binds is not known.

The study co-extracted DNA and RNA from roughly 20-30 mg of unsorted bulk tissue. The clonotype originates from an older woman with primary liver carcinoma and hepatitis B virus infection. Source material: liver tumor tissue from sampling region 2. Subset described: tumor region T2, inferior pole. The J gene is TRBJ2-7, the V gene TRBV10-3; 8 bases match TRBD1. Here the CDR3 reads CAISRGQASGYEQYF. CDR3 sequence (DNA): TGTGCCATCAGTAGGGGACAGGCATCCGGTTACGAGCAGTACTTC.